This is a list of T cell receptor beta chains from one sample in a study of blood T cell repertoires in COVID-19. Assay: immunoSEQ multiplex PCR; the TCRdb copy retains only in-frame clones and omits some. The table shows some 100,000 clones, with about 90% occurring only once. The sequencing sample was made of peripheral blood. These receptors were obtained from a human donor with active COVID-19. The donor label of this sample is uncertain. The CDR3 runs from the conserved cysteine through the conserved F or W. A D gene is named only where the DNA matches it firmly. Clone size is shown for a subset of rows, as once, few, many or a class of expanded clone.

v_gene	d_gene	abundance	j_gene	CDR3nt	CDR3aa
TRBV6-2/TRBV6-3	.	.	TRBJ1-6	TGTGCCAGCAGCCGGACTGCCATTGCGAATAATTCACCCCTCCACTTT	CASSRTAIANNSPLHF
TRBV19	TRBD1	.	TRBJ2-5	TGTGCCAGTAGCCCAGGGGGCGTCCAGACCCAGTACTTC	CASSPGGVQTQYF
TRBV9	TRBD1	.	TRBJ2-6	TGTGCCAGCCAGCGGAGGGGGGACAGGCTGCCATCCTCTGGGGCCAACGTCCTGACTTTC	CASQRRGDRLPSSGANVLTF
TRBV6-5	.	.	TRBJ1-1	TGTGCCAGTGCTGCTACAGCGAACACTGAAGCTTTCTTT	CASAATANTEAFF
TRBV3-1/TRBV3-2	TRBD1	.	TRBJ1-2	TGTGCCAGCAGCGCTCGACAGGGCCGGTCCTATGGCTACACCTTC	CASSARQGRSYGYTF
TRBV6-8	TRBD1	.	TRBJ2-5	TGTGCCAGCAATTGGACAGGGGGTGTCCAGTACTTC	CASNWTGGVQYF
TRBV27	TRBD2	once	TRBJ2-7	TGTGCCAGCCGGCCTAGCGGGGGGCCGTTCTCCTACGAGCAGTACTTC	CASRPSGGPFSYEQYF
TRBV11-3	.	once	TRBJ2-3	TGTGCCAGCAGCTTAGCTAGGGGATTCACGGGTACGCAGTATTTT	CASSLARGFTGTQYF
TRBV7-9	.	.	TRBJ2-7	TGTGCCAGCAGCCAAGGACAGAGCGGACTAGTGGAGCAGTACTTC	CASSQGQSGLVEQYF
TRBV9	.	.	TRBJ2-1	TGTGCCAGCAGCGTACAGGGGAGCTCCTACAATGAGCAGTTCTTC	CASSVQGSSYNEQFF
TRBV7-2	.	.	TRBJ1-1	TGTGCCAGCAGCTCCTCGGGCACTGAAGCTTTCTTT	CASSSSGTEAFF
TRBV7-9	.	.	TRBJ1-1	TGTGCCAGCAGCTTATCGGGCAGGGATACTGAAGCTTTCTTT	CASSLSGRDTEAFF
TRBV7-9	TRBD2	.	TRBJ2-5	TGTGCCAGCAGTTCGAGGACCAGCGGGGGGAGCCAAGAGACCCAGTACTTC	CASSSRTSGGSQETQYF
TRBV6-6	.	few	TRBJ1-3	TGTGCCAGCAGTTCCACAGGGACGTTGGGAAACACCATATATTTT	CASSSTGTLGNTIYF
TRBV7-6	TRBD1	.	TRBJ2-7	TGTGCCAGCAGCTTAGGCGGGACAGGGTTCTACGAGCAGTACTTC	CASSLGGTGFYEQYF
TRBV6-5	TRBD2	.	TRBJ2-3	TGTGCCAGCAGTTACCGGGGGGGCCAGACAGATACGCAGTATTTT	CASSYRGGQTDTQYF
TRBV6-2/TRBV6-3	TRBD1	.	TRBJ2-7	TGTGCCAGCAGTTACGTCAGGGGGCGAAGCTCCTACGAGCAGTACTTC	CASSYVRGRSSYEQYF
TRBV7-6	.	.	TRBJ2-2	TGTGCCAGCAGCCAACCGGGGTGGGAACCGAACACCGGGGAGCTGTTTTTT	CASSQPGWEPNTGELFF
TRBV19	.	once	TRBJ2-7	TGTGCCAGTAGTATGGTGCGGGGGCGGAACGAGCAGTACTTC	CASSMVRGRNEQYF
TRBV16	.	.	TRBJ1-5	TGTGCCAGCAGCCAATCGTCGGGGAGGGGTCAGCCCCAGCATTTT	CASSQSSGRGQPQHF
TRBV6-5	TRBD2	.	TRBJ2-5	TGTGCCAGCAGTTACTCGGCTAGCGGGGGGTCCGGGACCCAGTACTTC	CASSYSASGGSGTQYF
TRBV28	TRBD1	.	TRBJ2-5	TGTGCCAGCAGGCAAGACGGGACAGGGTTCCGGCAGACCCAGTACTTC	CASRQDGTGFRQTQYF
TRBV6-2/TRBV6-3	TRBD2	.	TRBJ2-3	TGTGCCAGCAGTTACTCTGGGGCTAGCGGGGGGACCACAGATACGCAGTATTTT	CASSYSGASGGTTDTQYF
TRBV7-9	.	.	TRBJ1-3	TGTGCCAGCAGCTTAGTACCACACAGAAACTCTGGAAACACCATATATTTT	CASSLVPHRNSGNTIYF
TRBV9	.	.	TRBJ2-2	TGTGCCAGCAGCGTTCGGGGGGCGAAGGGGGAGCTGTTTTTT	CASSVRGAKGELFF
TRBV30	.	.	TRBJ1-3	TGTGCCTGGAGTGGGGGGCCAGGAAACACCATATATTTT	CAWSGGPGNTIYF
TRBV12-3/TRBV12-4	TRBD2	.	TRBJ2-1	TGTGCCAGCAGCGGACTAGCGGGGTCCCGTGAGTTCTTC	CASSGLAGSREFF
TRBV11-2	TRBD1	.	TRBJ2-6	TGTGCCAGCAGCCTGCGACCGGGACAGAGCTCTGGGGCCAACGTCCTGACTTTC	CASSLRPGQSSGANVLTF
TRBV11-2	TRBD1	.	TRBJ1-3	TGTGCCAGCAGCTTGGTGAACAGGGGGCTCTCTGGAAACACCATATATTTT	CASSLVNRGLSGNTIYF